One sample yielded the 25 T cell receptor beta chains listed below, sequenced in a study of cytomegalovirus exposure and HLA in healthy donors. The method was immunoSEQ multiplex PCR; TCRdb's version includes in-frame clones alone and lacks a portion of them. The sample shows 150,000 to 200,000 clones, roughly 90% of them seen only once. The specimen sequenced was PBMCs. These receptors came from a woman younger than 45 in good health and CMV-seronegative.

J is TRBJ2-1 and V is TRBV27; D remains unclear. The V gene's germline CDR1 is MNHEY and CDR2 SMNVEV (reference sequence). The CDR3 loop spans 13 amino acids. The V gene lost 0 bases and the J gene lost 8 bases, with 8 bases spanning the gap. CDR3 sequence reads: CASSLSRYYEQFF. The CDR3 region has the DNA TGTGCCAGCAGTTTATCACGGTATTATGAGCAGTTCTTC.

The chain has TRBV21-1 and TRBJ2-7; the listed D gene, TRBD1, was not tested against the DNA. TRBV21-1 is a known pseudogene. The CDR3 loop spans 15 amino acids. CDR3 in amino acids: CASPYDRGLTYEQYF. The DNA of the CDR3 is TGTGCCAGCCCCTACGACAGGGGGCTGACCTACGAGCAGTACTTC.

J is TRBJ1-6 and V is TRBV11-2; D is unclear. V lost 1 base and J lost 7, with 8 bases in between. CDR1 is SGHAT and CDR2 is FQNNGV in the germline V gene. The CDR3 is 14 amino acids. The CDR3 DNA reads TGTGCCAGCAGCTTAGCGGGCGGGAATTCACCCCTCCACTTT. Amino acids: CASSLAGGNSPLHF.

This chain uses TRBV4-3 with TRBJ1-1; D gene unclear. Germline V lookup: CDR1 LGHNA, CDR2 YSLEER. This CDR3 comprises 16 residues. V was trimmed by 0 bases and J by 8 bases, leaving 19 bases between them. In DNA, the CDR3 is TGCGCCAGCAGCCAAGATAGGGCCCAGGCTCGGTACGAAGCTTTCTTT. Its protein product is CASSQDRAQARYEAFF.

The V call is TRBV4-3, the J call TRBJ2-1, with D perhaps TRBD1 (5 bases). Trimming left V 5 bases short and J 7 bases short, with 12 bases between. The CDR3 consists of 13 residues. From germline, CDR1 is LGHNA and CDR2 YSLEER. The CDR3 coding sequence is TGCGCCAGCAGCGACGGCAGGGTAAATGAGCAGTTCTTC. Its protein is CASSDGRVNEQFF.

The J gene is TRBJ1-4, the V gene TRBV10-2; 7 bases are shared with TRBD1. The CDR3 runs 15 residues. V shed 9 bases and J 7 bases; nucleotides not matched to a gene: 14. Looked up from germline, CDR1 is WSHSY and CDR2 is SAAADI. The CDR3 bases are TGCGCCAGTTCGGGGACAGCGCTACGTAGTGAAAAACTGTTTTTT. It translates to CASSGTALRSEKLFF.

This clone has just a few counts. This rearrangement joins TRBV10-3 to TRBJ1-1, with D possibly being TRBD1 (5 bases). From germline, CDR1 is ENHRY and CDR2 SYGVKD. V lost 3 bases and J lost 4, with 18 bases in between. The CDR3 covers 16 residues. CDR3 sequence reads: CAISDLSWGRGTEAFF. Here the CDR3 DNA reads TGTGCCATCAGTGATCTGTCGTGGGGCCGAGGCACTGAAGCTTTCTTT.

The V gene is TRBV28, the J gene TRBJ1-2; D call uncertain. Trimming took off 2 bases at V and 5 bases at J, with 6 bases between the two ends. The CDR3 totals 12 residues. Germline CDR1 reads MDHEN; CDR2 reads SYDVKM. As DNA, the CDR3 is TGTGCCAGCAGTTTAAGCTATTATGGCTACACCTTC. This codes for CASSLSYYGYTF.

The chain has TRBV4-3 and TRBJ2-7; 7 bases are shared with TRBD1. The CDR3 has 15 residues. The J segment lost 1 base and the V segment lost 3 bases, leaving 6 bases of the junction unmatched. Per the germline V gene, CDR1 is LGHNA and CDR2 is YSLEER. CDR3 amino acids: CASSQYRGPSYEQYF. The CDR3 bases are TGCGCCAGCAGCCAGTACAGGGGACCGTCCTACGAGCAGTACTTC.

The chain recombines TRBV5-1 with TRBJ2-5; 10 bases agree with TRBD2. Germline V CDR1 and CDR2: SGHRS, YFSETQ. The length of the CDR3 is 16 residues. After removal of 1 base from V and 2 bases from J, the junction contained 5 bases not matched to a gene. This chain's CDR3 is CASSLNPAGGQETQYF. The CDR3, as DNA: TGCGCCAGCAGCTTGAATCCAGCGGGGGGGCAAGAGACCCAGTACTTC.

The gene calls are TRBV14 and TRBJ1-1; D unclear. The CDR3 consists of 12 residues. Germline CDR1 SGHDN, CDR2 FVKESK. Trimming pared 4 bases from V and 1 base from J, leaving 4 bases between. Written as DNA, the CDR3 is TGTGCCAGCAGCCGGAAGAACACTGAAGCTTTCTTT. Amino acids: CASSRKNTEAFF.

The DNA for the CDR3 is TGTGCCAGCAGTGAGAGGGGGAGTTTTGAGACCCAGTACTTC. Its protein is CASSERGSFETQYF. The rearrangement links TRBV2 to TRBJ2-5, with a weak D call TRBD1 (6 bases). The CDR3 spans 14 residues. The V and J ends lost 3 bases and 5 bases respectively, with 13 bases between them. Germline lookup yields CDR1 SNHLY and CDR2 FYNNEI.

The V call is TRBV27, the J call TRBJ1-2; D possibly corresponds to TRBD1 (6 bases). V was pared by 6 bases and J by 4 bases, with 12 bases between. Germline V gene sequence: CDR1 MNHEY, CDR2 SMNVEV (reference sequence). This CDR3 has 13 amino acids. CDR3 sequence (DNA): TGTGCCAGCAGCGGCGGACAGTTCTATGGCTACACCTTC. The encoded protein is CASSGGQFYGYTF.

J is TRBJ1-1 and V is TRBV13; D is uncertain. V shed 1 base and J shed 11 bases, with 20 bases lying between them. The CDR3 runs to 15 residues. Per germline, CDR1 PRHDT and CDR2 FYEKMQ (reference sequence). CDR3 sequence (DNA): TGTGCCAGCAGCTTAGCCCCAGAGGGTCGGGCATATGCTTTCTTT. This translates into CASSLAPEGRAYAFF.

The chain recombines TRBV7-9 with TRBJ1-1, with TRBD1 as a possible D gene (5 bases). V gave up 7 bases and J gave up 9 bases, with 18 bases separating them. The CDR3 totals 13 residues. Germline CDR1 reads SEHNR; CDR2 reads FQNEAQ (reference sequence). CDR3 sequence reads: CASMVERGSQAFF. Here the CDR3 DNA reads TGTGCCAGCATGGTAGAGAGGGGTTCCCAAGCTTTCTTT.

The chain couples TRBV19 to TRBJ2-3, with TRBD1 identical over 8 bases. This CDR3 is 14 amino acids long. V trimming: 7 bases; J trimming: 2 bases; junction bases outside the gene matches: 5. CDR1 LNHDA and CDR2 SQIVND come from the germline V gene (reference sequence). The CDR3: CASMGQEFTDTQYF. As DNA, the CDR3 is TGTGCCAGTATGGGACAGGAATTCACAGATACGCAGTATTTT.

This CDR3 reads CASSNPGFSKSGNTIYF. The CDR3 bases are TGTGCCAGCAGCAATCCGGGATTCAGCAAATCTGGAAACACCATATATTTT. The chain links TRBV21-1 to TRBJ1-3. TRBV21-1 is flagged as a pseudogene. The CDR3 spans 17 residues.

V and J are TRBV7-6 and TRBJ1-5, with D uncertain. V shed 4 bases and J shed 5 bases, with 12 bases lying between them. This CDR3 is built from 14 residues. The V gene's germline CDR1 is SGHVS and CDR2 FNYEAQ. In DNA form, the CDR3 reads TGTGCCAGCAGCTCCTTGTTGGGTGATCAGCCCCAGCATTTT. It encodes CASSSLLGDQPQHF.

J is TRBJ1-6 and V is TRBV15; D perhaps matches TRBD1 (5 bases). The CDR3 is 14 amino acids. V was shortened by 9 bases and J by 8 bases, with 17 bases between the two germline ends. Germline lookup yields CDR1 LNHNV and CDR2 YYDKDF (reference sequence). The CDR3 nucleotides read TGTGCCACGTCGTTGGGACGCCGGGATTCACCCCTCCACTTT. It specifies CATSLGRRDSPLHF.

The rearrangement joins TRBV6-1 to TRBJ2-7; D possibly uses TRBD1 or TRBD2 (5 bases each). This CDR3 comprises 16 residues. Germline V gene sequence: CDR1 MNHNS, CDR2 SASEGT. Trimming took 2 bases from V and 3 from J, leaving 17 bases between them. The CDR3 bases are TGTGCCAGCAGTGAAAGGGTGGGTAGCGACAGCTACGAGCAGTACTTC. Amino acids: CASSERVGSDSYEQYF.

The CDR3 sequence: CASSLAINTGELFF. In DNA, the CDR3 is TGTGCCAGCAGTTTAGCGATTAACACCGGGGAGCTGTTTTTT. The V call is TRBV27, the J call TRBJ2-2; D gene uncertain. CDR3 length: 14 amino acids. Germline CDR1 is MNHEY and CDR2 is SMNVEV (reference sequence). V lost 2 bases to trimming and J lost 2 bases, with 6 bases between them.

The CDR3 reads CASSFSTSAYPDTQYF. CDR3 DNA: TGTGCCAGCAGCTTTAGTACTAGCGCATACCCAGATACGCAGTATTTT. The gene calls are TRBV11-2 and TRBJ2-3; 7 bases are shared with TRBD2. The CDR3 is 16 residues long. The ends lost 3 bases at V and 4 bases at J; junction bases unmatched: 10. Germline CDR1 and CDR2: SGHAT and FQNNGV.

The chain recombines TRBV6-4 with TRBJ2-2; 7 bases are shared with TRBD2. J lost 3 bases, V lost 2 bases, and 0 bases had no gene match. Looked up from germline, CDR1 is MRHNA and CDR2 is SNTAGT. There are 14 residues in the CDR3. CDR3 region: CASSDGRDTGELFF. The DNA of the CDR3 is TGTGCCAGCAGTGACGGGAGGGACACCGGGGAGCTGTTTTTT.

The J gene is TRBJ2-2, the V gene TRBV4-2, with D unclear. This CDR3 spans 16 amino acids. V lost 2 bases and J lost 0, with 10 bases in between. CDR1 is LGHNA, CDR2 YNFKEQ, per germline. CDR3 in amino acids: CASSQKGPPNTGELFF. In DNA form, the CDR3 reads TGTGCCAGCAGCCAAAAAGGACCCCCGAACACCGGGGAGCTGTTTTTT.

The gene calls are TRBV10-1 and TRBJ2-7, with 12 bases identical to TRBD2. The CDR3 contains 15 residues. Germline values: CDR1 WNHNN, CDR2 SYGVQD (reference sequence). J lost 1 base, V lost 10 bases, and 8 bases had no gene match. CDR3 in DNA: TGCGCCAAGACCGGGACTAGCGGGTATTCCTACGAGCAGTACTTC. It translates to CAKTGTSGYSYEQYF.